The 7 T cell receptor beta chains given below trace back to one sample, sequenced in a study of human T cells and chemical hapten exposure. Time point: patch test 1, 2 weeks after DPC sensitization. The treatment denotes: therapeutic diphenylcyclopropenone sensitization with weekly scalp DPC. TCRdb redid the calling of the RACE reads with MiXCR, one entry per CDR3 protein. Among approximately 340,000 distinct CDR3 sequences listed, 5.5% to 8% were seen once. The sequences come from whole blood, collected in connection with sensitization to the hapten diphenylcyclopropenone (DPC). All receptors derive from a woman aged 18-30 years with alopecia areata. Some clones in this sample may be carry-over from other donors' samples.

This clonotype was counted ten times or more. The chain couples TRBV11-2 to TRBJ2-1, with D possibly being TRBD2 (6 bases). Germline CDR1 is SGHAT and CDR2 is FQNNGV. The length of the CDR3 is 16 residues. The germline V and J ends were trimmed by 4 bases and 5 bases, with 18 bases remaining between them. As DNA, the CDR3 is TGTGCCAGCAGCTCACGGACCGGGACTGATGACAATGAGCAGTTCTTC. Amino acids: CASSSRTGTDDNEQFF.

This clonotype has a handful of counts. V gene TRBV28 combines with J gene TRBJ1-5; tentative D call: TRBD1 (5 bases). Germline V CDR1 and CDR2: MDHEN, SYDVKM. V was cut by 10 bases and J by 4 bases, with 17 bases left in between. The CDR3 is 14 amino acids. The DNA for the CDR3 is TGTGCCACACACCCACGACAGATTAATCAGCCCCAGCATTTT. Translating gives CATHPRQINQPQHF.

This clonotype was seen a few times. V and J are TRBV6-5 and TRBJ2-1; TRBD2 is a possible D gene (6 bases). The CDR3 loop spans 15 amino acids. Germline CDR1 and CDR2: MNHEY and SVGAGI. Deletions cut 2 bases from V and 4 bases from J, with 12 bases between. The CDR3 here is CASSYRDGGYNEQFF. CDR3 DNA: TGTGCCAGCAGTTACCGTGACGGGGGATACAATGAGCAGTTCTTC.

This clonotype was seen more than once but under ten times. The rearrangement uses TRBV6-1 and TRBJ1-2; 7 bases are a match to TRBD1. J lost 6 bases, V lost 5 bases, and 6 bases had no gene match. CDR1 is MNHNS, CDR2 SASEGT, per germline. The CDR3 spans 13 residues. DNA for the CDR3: TGTGCCAGCAGTCTTGACAGGGAGGATGGCTACACCTTC. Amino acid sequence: CASSLDREDGYTF.

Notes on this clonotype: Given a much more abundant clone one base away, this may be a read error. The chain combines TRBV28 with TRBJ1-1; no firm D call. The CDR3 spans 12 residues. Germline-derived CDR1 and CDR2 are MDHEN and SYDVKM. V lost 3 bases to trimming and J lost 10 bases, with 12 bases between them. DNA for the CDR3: TGTGCCAGCAGTTTTTGGGGAAAGGGAGCTTTCTTT. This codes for CASSFWGKGAFF.

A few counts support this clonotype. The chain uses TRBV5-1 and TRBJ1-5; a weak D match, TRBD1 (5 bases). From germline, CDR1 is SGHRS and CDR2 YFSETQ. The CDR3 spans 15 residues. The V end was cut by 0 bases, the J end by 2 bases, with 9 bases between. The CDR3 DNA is TGCGCCAGCAGCTTGGAGGCGGGACGCAATCAGCCCCAGCATTTT. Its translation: CASSLEAGRNQPQHF.

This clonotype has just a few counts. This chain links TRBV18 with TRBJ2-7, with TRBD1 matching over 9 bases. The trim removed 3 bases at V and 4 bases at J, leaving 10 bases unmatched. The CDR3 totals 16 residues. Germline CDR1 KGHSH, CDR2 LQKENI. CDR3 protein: CASSPPRGQGRYEQYF. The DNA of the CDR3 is TGTGCCAGCTCACCTCCCCGGGGACAGGGTAGGTACGAGCAGTACTTC.